This T cell receptor beta chain was captured by sequencing in a study of blood T cell repertoires in COVID-19. The wider study: The United States, Italy and Spain were the sources of the acute and convalescent COVID-19 samples. PBMCs, B-cell-depleted T cells, or T cells were the source of the cDNA or gDNA that made up the material.

Libraries were prepared by immunoSEQ multiplex PCR; TCRdb keeps only in-frame clonotypes and omits some of them. The data show about 100,000 clones, with more than 75% seen just once and approximately 25% held by the top ten. CDR3 length: 11 amino acids. Trimming pared 6 bases from V and 9 bases from J, leaving 11 bases between. Germline CDR1 is MNHEY and CDR2 is SVGAGI. The chain carries TRBV6-5 and TRBJ1-1, with a tentative D call TRBD1 (6 bases). The receptor was derived from a human donor in a cohort sampled during active COVID-19. The sample taken for sequencing was peripheral blood. DNA of the CDR3: TGTGCCAGCAGAGGGGGAGGGAAAGCTTTCTTT. Translating it yields CASRGGGKAFF.